The clone carrying this T cell receptor (beta chain) was observed at least ten times. The library put unique molecular identifiers onto individual cDNA molecules. TCRdb analysed the RACE reads with MiXCR anew, one entry per CDR3 protein. The top ten clones hold about 5% of a sample with about 350,000 distinct CDR3 sequences, about 6% of them seen once. These data belong to a study of human T cells and chemical hapten exposure. Study-level background: A mostly female patient group had alopecia areata, totalis or universalis. Among samples, TCR yields varied mainly because of small differences in pooled library volume.

This CDR3 spans 15 amino acids. V was clipped by 4 bases and J by 3 bases, with 13 bases between them. Germline loops: CDR1 LGHNA, CDR2 YSLEER. Regarding time point: patch test 2, 6 weeks after DPC sensitization. Treatment defined: therapeutic diphenylcyclopropenone sensitization with weekly scalp DPC. The rearrangement joins TRBV4-3 to TRBJ1-5; D is unclear. This TCR was sampled from a woman aged 18-29 years with alopecia areata. Some clones in this sample may be carry-over from other donors' samples. Sequenced material: whole blood, taken in connection with sensitization to the hapten diphenylcyclopropenone (DPC). The CDR3 loop is CASSLRLGYNQPQHF. DNA of the CDR3: TGCGCCAGCAGCCTTAGACTGGGGTACAATCAGCCCCAGCATTTT.